This TCR beta chain was recorded in a study of human T cells and chemical hapten exposure. Turning to the study itself: Cases of alopecia areata, totalis or universalis occurred in a predominantly female patient group.

MiXCR was run by TCRdb on the RACE reads, yielding one entry per CDR3 protein. The repertoire consists of 200,000 to 300,000 distinct CDR3 sequences, with about 8.1% occurring once and the leading ten covering 2% to 2.5%. This sample's time point: pre-sensitization, week 0. Treatment of the sample: therapeutic diphenylcyclopropenone sensitization with weekly scalp DPC. Total RNA was isolated from whole blood that had not been fractionated. The ends lost 3 bases at V and 2 bases at J; junction bases unmatched: 4. The CDR3 has 13 residues. Germline CDR1 DFQATT, CDR2 SNEGSKA (reference sequence). This clonotype was picked up many times.

Sequencing was performed on whole blood, taken in connection with sensitization to the hapten diphenylcyclopropenone (DPC). The chain has TRBV20-1 and TRBJ2-7; 7 bases are shared with TRBD1. The source of this sequence is a woman between 40 and 50 years old with alopecia areata. Some clones in this sample may be carry-over from other donors' samples. The CDR3, as DNA: TGCAGTGCTAGGAGGACAGGAACCTACGAGCAGTACTTC. It specifies CSARRTGTYEQYF.